This is a list of T cell receptor beta chains from one sample in a study of CD8 T cells in Susac syndrome. One entry per CDR3 protein results from TCRdb running MiXCR on the immunoSEQ multiplex PCR reads. Of tens of thousands of distinct CDR3 sequences detected, roughly 94% appear once; the ten largest clones hold 0.3%. The sample consisted of CD4+ T cells from PBMCs. These receptors all come from a human donor with Susac syndrome. The CDR3 runs from the conserved cysteine through the conserved F or W. The order of the fields is J gene, D gene, V gene, clone size, CDR3 DNA, CDR3 protein. The D gene is left open where the match is weak. For some rows the clone size is stated as once, few or many, or as a class when expanded; others skip it.

>TRBJ1-4|TRBD1|TRBV2|-
TGTGCCAGCAGTGATGGCAGGGGGGTTTCTGAAAAACTGTTTTTT
CASSDGRGVSEKLFF
>TRBJ1-6|-|TRBV5-1|-
TGCGCCAGCAGCTTGGAAGGGACAATTGGTTCACCCCTCCACTTT
CASSLEGTIGSPLHF
>TRBJ2-2|TRBD2|TRBV7-6|-
TGTGCCAGCAGACTGCTAGCGGGTGACATGATCGGGGAGCTGTTTTTT
CASRLLAGDMIGELFF
>TRBJ2-6|-|TRBV7-2|-
TGTGCCAGCAGCTTACGGCTTGGGGAGGTCAACGTCCTGACTTTC
CASSLRLGEVNVLTF
>TRBJ1-1|-|TRBV11-3|-
TGTGCCAGCAGCTCAGGGGTTAACAGTGAAGCTTTCTTT
CASSSGVNSEAFF
>TRBJ2-7|-|TRBV5-1|-
TGCGCCAGCAGCTTGTTGGGGGACTACGAGCAGTACTTC
CASSLLGDYEQYF
>TRBJ1-6|-|TRBV12-3/TRBV12-4|-
TGTGCCAGCAGTTCAACCGGGACCCATAATTCACCCCTCCACTTT
CASSSTGTHNSPLHF
>TRBJ1-2|-|TRBV27|-
TGTGCCAGCAGCGAAAGGGGGGTTTACTATGGCTACACCTTC
CASSERGVYYGYTF
>TRBJ1-5|TRBD1|TRBV29-1|-
TGCAGCGTAGGGACAGGAGGCAATCAGCCCCAGCATTTT
CSVGTGGNQPQHF
>TRBJ2-3|TRBD1|TRBV7-2|-
TGTGCCAGCACCTCCCCAGGGGGTCGCACAGATACGCAGTATTTT
CASTSPGGRTDTQYF
>TRBJ1-2|-|TRBV30|once
TGTGCCTGGTCCCCTGGGTTAGCAGGGGAGACCTTC
CAWSPGLAGETF
>TRBJ1-4|-|TRBV21-1|-
TGTGCCAGCAGCAAAGGCACGCGGTGTAATGAAAAACTGTTTTTT
CASSKGTRCNEKLFF
>TRBJ1-4|-|TRBV6-5|-
TGTGCCAGCAGCCTTAACAGGGCCACTAATGAAAAACTGTTTTTT
CASSLNRATNEKLFF
>TRBJ2-3|TRBD2|TRBV20-1|once
TGCAGTGCTAGCGGAGCGGGGGGGTACACAGATACGCAGTATTTT
CSASGAGGYTDTQYF
>TRBJ2-3|TRBD2|TRBV20-1|-
TGCAGTGGAGAAAGCGGGGGGGCCAGAGATACGCAGTATTTT
CSGESGGARDTQYF
>TRBJ1-5|TRBD1|TRBV30|-
TGTGCCTGGAACGCGGGACAGGGGATCGGGGTGGCCCAGCATTTT
CAWNAGQGIGVAQHF
>TRBJ2-7|-|TRBV30|few
TGTGCCTGGAACCGTCCCTACGAGCAGTACTTC
CAWNRPYEQYF
>TRBJ1-1|-|TRBV6-1|-
TGTGCCAGCATAGGGGGAGTGGGGCCATGGGGCACTGAAGCTTTCTTT
CASIGGVGPWGTEAFF
>TRBJ2-5|-|TRBV12-3/TRBV12-4|-
TGTGCCAGCAGCGGGCCTTACCGGCGGCTGGAGACCCAGTACTTC
CASSGPYRRLETQYF
>TRBJ1-5|-|TRBV15|-
TGTGCCACCAGCCGACAGGAATTCAATCAGCCCCAGCATTTT
CATSRQEFNQPQHF
>TRBJ1-5|TRBD1|TRBV12-3/TRBV12-4|-
TGTGCCAGCAGGGGACAGGGGAATCAGCCCCAGCATTTT
CASRGQGNQPQHF
>TRBJ1-1|-|TRBV7-8|-
TGTGCCAGCAGCCCGCTCAGAGGCACTGAAGCTTTCTTT
CASSPLRGTEAFF
>TRBJ2-5|-|TRBV18|-
TGTGCCAGCTCACCGGAATCTCTTTCCGGGACCCAGTACTTC
CASSPESLSGTQYF
>TRBJ2-6|-|TRBV29-1|-
TGCAGCGTCATAGGGCCCCTCTCTGGGGCCAACGTCCTGACTTTC
CSVIGPLSGANVLTF
>TRBJ1-2|-|TRBV28|-
TGTGCCAGCAGGATCGGGACATTGTACGGCTACACCTTC
CASRIGTLYGYTF
>TRBJ2-1|TRBD2|TRBV29-1|-
TGCAGCGTTGAATTTGCACTAGCGGGGGGCCCCTCTTTC
CSVEFALAGGPSF
>TRBJ1-1|-|TRBV9|-
TGTGCCAGCAGCCTAGGGGGGGTGAACACTGAAGCTTTCTTT
CASSLGGVNTEAFF
>TRBJ2-3|-|TRBV6-1|-
TGTGCCAGCAGCCCAGGGACAGATACGCAGTATTTT
CASSPGTDTQYF
>TRBJ1-2|-|TRBV30|-
TGTGCCTGGGCGCCCGGGGAGGTTGGCTACACCTTC
CAWAPGEVGYTF
>TRBJ1-1|-|TRBV27|-
TGTGCCAGCAGTCTCCCGGGGCGGAACACTGAAGCTTTCTTT
CASSLPGRNTEAFF
>TRBJ1-2|-|TRBV25-1|-
TGTGCCAGCAGTGCAGGGGCGCACGGCTATGGCTACACCTTC
CASSAGAHGYGYTF
>TRBJ2-2|-|TRBV7-9|-
TGTGCCAGCAGCCCCGGAGTAACGACCGGGGAGCTGTTTTTT
CASSPGVTTGELFF
>TRBJ1-5|-|TRBV7-2|-
TGTGCCAGCAGCTTATTTGGGGGTACCAGCAATCAGCCCCAGCATTTT
CASSLFGGTSNQPQHF
>TRBJ1-6|-|TRBV5-1|-
TGCGCCAGCTGCCGGACGGAAGGGGATAATTCACCCCTCCACTTT
CASCRTEGDNSPLHF
>TRBJ2-1|-|TRBV19|-
TGTGCCAGTAGTAGCACAGGGATTGTGCAGTTCTTC
CASSSTGIVQFF
>TRBJ1-1|-|TRBV6-2/TRBV6-3|-
TGTGCCAGCAGGACGGACGGGTACACTGAAGCTTTCTTT
CASRTDGYTEAFF
>TRBJ2-1|TRBD2|TRBV5-1|-
TGCGGATGTCGGGGGGTCTACAATGAGCAGTTCTTC
CGCRGVYNEQFF
>TRBJ1-2|-|TRBV9|-
TGTGCCAGCAGCTCTTCCACGGGATTCTATGGCTACACCTTC
CASSSSTGFYGYTF
>TRBJ1-5|-|TRBV4-1|-
TGCGCCAGCAGCCAAGCGGACGGGAAACCAAATCAGCCCCAGCATTTT
CASSQADGKPNQPQHF
>TRBJ2-2|TRBD1|TRBV2|once
TGTGCCAGCAGACTCGGGACAGGGGGCACCGGGGAGCTGTTTTTT
CASRLGTGGTGELFF
>TRBJ2-5|-|TRBV3-1|few
TGTGCCAGCAGCCAAGAGAGGGAGACCCAGTACTTC
CASSQERETQYF
>TRBJ2-1|TRBD2|TRBV3-1|once
TGTGCCAGCAGCCCGAAGACTAGCGGGGATTCCTACAATGAGCAGTTCTTC
CASSPKTSGDSYNEQFF
>TRBJ1-4|-|TRBV3-1|-
TGTGCCAGCATACCCAGGGAGGGGGAAAAACTGTTTTTT
CASIPREGEKLFF
>TRBJ2-5|-|TRBV7-2|-
TGTGCCAGCAGGGACCCGATAGGGACCCAGTACTTC
CASRDPIGTQYF
>TRBJ1-2|-|TRBV12-3/TRBV12-4|-
TGTGCCAGCAGAACGGACGGGCCCTATGGCTACACCTTC
CASRTDGPYGYTF
>TRBJ2-7|-|TRBV28|-
TGTGCCAGCAGGCGGGACAGTACTAACGAGCAGTACTTC
CASRRDSTNEQYF
>TRBJ2-7|-|TRBV2|-
TGTGCCTCCCAGCGGGTGCTGTACGAGCAGTACTTC
CASQRVLYEQYF
>TRBJ1-2|-|TRBV27|-
TGTGCCAGCAGCTTACAGGGTATAGCTAACTATGGCTACACCTTC
CASSLQGIANYGYTF
>TRBJ2-3|-|TRBV15|-
TGTGCCACCGCAATCCGGTCAGATACGCAGTATTTT
CATAIRSDTQYF
>TRBJ2-2|TRBD1|TRBV11-3|-
TGTGCCAGCAGAAGGGGGCGGACCGGGGAGCTGTTTTTT
CASRRGRTGELFF
>TRBJ2-1|-|TRBV30|once
TGTGCCTGGAGTGTGGGACCGTCCGATGAGCAGTTCTTC
CAWSVGPSDEQFF
>TRBJ1-2|-|TRBV7-2|-
TGTGCCAGCAGCTTAGGGGCACCCACCAACTATGGCTACACCTTC
CASSLGAPTNYGYTF
>TRBJ2-1|-|TRBV6-5|-
TGTGCCAGCAGTTACGTACCCTCCAGGGATGAGCAGTTCTTC
CASSYVPSRDEQFF
>TRBJ2-7|-|TRBV4-1|-
TGCGCCAGCAGCCATGGGGTCGGGGGAAGGAACGAGCAGTACTTC
CASSHGVGGRNEQYF
>TRBJ1-1|TRBD1|TRBV20-1|-
TGCAGTGCTAGAGCGTGGGACAGGGGAGTCGGAACTGAAGCTTTCTTT
CSARAWDRGVGTEAFF
>TRBJ2-3|-|TRBV20-1|-
TGCAGTGCTAGAGACCGGGGGGCTTCAAATACGCAGTATTTT
CSARDRGASNTQYF
>TRBJ2-1|TRBD1|TRBV27|-
TGTGCCAGCGTCGAATTAGGGGGCGCCCGCTACAATGAGCAGTTCTTC
CASVELGGARYNEQFF
>TRBJ2-3|TRBD1|TRBV5-4|-
TGTGCCAGCAGCCCGGGACAGAGTGACACAGATACGCAGTATTTT
CASSPGQSDTDTQYF
>TRBJ2-1|-|TRBV9|-
TGTGCCAGCAGCGTAGAAGGAGGCAATGAGCAGTTCTTC
CASSVEGGNEQFF